These T cell receptor beta chains were read from a single sample in a study of tumor-infiltrating lymphocytes in oesophageal squamous cell carcinoma. TCRdb used MiXCR to reprocess the PCR reads, holding one entry per CDR3 protein. This sample has fewer than 20,000 distinct CDR3 sequences, with 35% to 50% found just once. Source material: esophageal tumor tissue. The receptors stem from a male donor with esophageal squamous cell carcinoma. Both conserved end residues are part of each CDR3. The order of the fields is clone size, D gene, J gene, V gene, CDR3 DNA, CDR3 protein. D genes are given only for firm matches. Clone size appears in some rows only: once, few, many, or a class for an expanded clone.

NA,NA,TRBJ2-5,TRBV7-2,TGTGCCAGCAGCTTAACAGGGTATCAAGAGACCCAGTACTTC,CASSLTGYQETQYF
NA,NA,TRBJ2-5,TRBV6-2/TRBV6-3,TGTGCCAGCAGAGTTTTTGCAATTACAGGGCACAAGGAGACCCAGTACTTC,CASRVFAITGHKETQYF
many,TRBD2,TRBJ2-1,TRBV24-1,TGTGCCACCAGTGATCCAGGACTAGCGGGAGCCTACAATGAGCAGTTCTTC,CATSDPGLAGAYNEQFF
few,NA,TRBJ2-3,TRBV5-5,TGTGCCAGCAGCTTGGAAGTTCGCGTTACGCAGTATTTT,CASSLEVRVTQYF
few,NA,TRBJ2-2,TRBV2,TGTGCCAGCAAGGCCAGGGAGCACACCGGGGAGCTGTTTTTT,CASKAREHTGELFF
few,NA,TRBJ1-2,TRBV20-1,TGCAGTGCGATCGGCCAGGGGAGATACTATGGCTACACCTTC,CSAIGQGRYYGYTF
NA,TRBD2,TRBJ2-2,TRBV7-3,TGTGCCAGCAGCTTAAGTGAGGGAGGGCACACCGGGGAGCTGTTTTTT,CASSLSEGGHTGELFF
NA,NA,TRBJ2-5,TRBV6-6,TGTGCCAGCAGTTACTCGCTGGAGACCCAGTACTTC,CASSYSLETQYF
NA,TRBD2,TRBJ2-5,TRBV24-1,TGTGCCACCAGTGCACTAGCGGGGAGGGGAGAGACCCAGTACTTC,CATSALAGRGETQYF
NA,NA,TRBJ1-4,TRBV7-2,TGTGCCAGCAGCTTGTCGAGGGTTCGTGGTGAAAAACTGTTTTTT,CASSLSRVRGEKLFF
many,NA,TRBJ1-4,TRBV5-1,TGCGCCAGCAGCAGGAACAGAGCCCAGGGAGAAAAACTGTTTTTT,CASSRNRAQGEKLFF
few,TRBD1,TRBJ2-1,TRBV7-2,TGTGCCAGCAGCACACACAGGGGGCGCGTCACGAATGAGCAGTTCTTC,CASSTHRGRVTNEQFF
many,NA,TRBJ1-4,TRBV7-9,TGTGCCAGCAGCCCCTCCCAAACGAGGGAAAAACTGTTTTTT,CASSPSQTREKLFF
many,NA,TRBJ2-7,TRBV5-6,TGTGCCAGCAGCTTAAATGGACGGCGCTACGAGCAGTACTTC,CASSLNGRRYEQYF
many,TRBD2,TRBJ2-3,TRBV6-4,TGTGCCAGCAGTGACTCTGACCGGGGGGGCCCAGATACGCAGTATTTT,CASSDSDRGGPDTQYF
few,TRBD2,TRBJ2-1,TRBV7-8,TGTGCCAGCAGCACCTTAGCGGGAGAGCGCAATGAGCAGTTCTTC,CASSTLAGERNEQFF
NA,NA,TRBJ2-3,TRBV7-2,TGTGCCAGCAGCTTCGACAGGCTAGCCTACGAGCAGTATTTT,CASSFDRLAYEQYF
many,NA,TRBJ2-7,TRBV6-1,TGTGCCAGCAGTGTGGGGGGTGGGGAGCAGTACTTC,CASSVGGGEQYF
NA,NA,TRBJ2-5,TRBV6-6,TGTGCCAGCAGTTACTCGCGCGGAAATGAGCAGTACTTC,CASSYSRGNEQYF
many,TRBD1,TRBJ2-7,TRBV6-1,TGTGCCAGCAGTGAAGACAGGGGGACCTACGAGCAGTACTTC,CASSEDRGTYEQYF
many,TRBD2,TRBJ2-5,TRBV28,TGTGCCAGCAGTTTAGGACTAGCGGACCAAGAGACCCAGTACTTC,CASSLGLADQETQYF
NA,NA,TRBJ2-6,TRBV7-3,TGTGCCAGCAGCGGATCCGGGACCCATACTTCTGGGACCAACGTCCTGACTTTC,CASSGSGTHTSGTNVLTF
NA,NA,TRBJ2-7,TRBV6-1,TGTGCCAGCAGTGAAGCGCTTAGGTACGAGCAGTACTTC,CASSEALRYEQYF
many,TRBD1,TRBJ2-5,TRBV24-1,TGTGCCACCAGTGGTGACAGGGTGAGAGAGACCCAGTACTTC,CATSGDRVRETQYF
medium-sized,TRBD1,TRBJ2-5,TRBV7-2,TGTGCCAGCAGCTTATCCGGGACAGAGAGGGGAGAGACCCAGTACTTC,CASSLSGTERGETQYF
many,NA,TRBJ1-6,TRBV12-3/TRBV12-4,TGTGCCAGCAGTTTTGGGGCTGAACTCTCCTATAATTCACCCCTCCACTTT,CASSFGAELSYNSPLHF
NA,TRBD2,TRBJ2-7,TRBV7-6,TGTGCCAGCAGCTTAGCCGTCGGGACTAGCCCTTCTCATGAGCAGTACTTC,CASSLAVGTSPSHEQYF
NA,TRBD1,TRBJ2-7,TRBV6-1,TGTGCCAGCAGCATCTTTAAGGACAGGGCCTACGAGCAGTACTTC,CASSIFKDRAYEQYF
many,TRBD1,TRBJ2-5,TRBV28,TGTGCCAGCAGTGCTCCGGGACAGAGTTGGGCCCAGTACTTC,CASSAPGQSWAQYF
NA,NA,TRBJ2-2,TRBV7-2,TGTGCCAGCAGCTGGGACTCCCCTTCCACCGGGGAGCTGTTTTTT,CASSWDSPSTGELFF
many,NA,TRBJ2-5,TRBV10-3,TGTGCCATCAGTAGGGGAGAGACCCAGTACTTC,CAISRGETQYF
NA,NA,TRBJ1-1,TRBV10-1,TGCGCCAGCAGTGTATCGCCGGGCCCTAACACTGAAGCTTTCTTT,CASSVSPGPNTEAFF
NA,TRBD2,TRBJ2-3,TRBV7-2,TGTGCCAGCAGCTTTCTTAGCAGCGGGAGGGCAGATACGCAGTATTTT,CASSFLSSGRADTQYF
NA,NA,TRBJ2-1,TRBV6-1,TGTGCCAGCAGTGAGGGTTCCGCGGGGCGCAGCTCCTACAATGAGCAGTTCTTC,CASSEGSAGRSSYNEQFF
once,TRBD1,TRBJ1-1,TRBV7-4,TGTGCCAGCAGGAGAGGACAGGGAGACACTGAAGCTTTCTTT,CASRRGQGDTEAFF
many,TRBD2,TRBJ2-1,TRBV7-2,TGTGCCAGCAGCAGCGGACTAGTTGGGTACAATGAGCAGTTCTTC,CASSSGLVGYNEQFF
many,TRBD1,TRBJ1-5,TRBV10-3,TGTGCCATCAACGGACAGGGGGGCAATCAGCCCCAGCATTTT,CAINGQGGNQPQHF
large,NA,TRBJ2-3,TRBV7-9,TGTGCCAGCAGCGATACAGGGTCCCCCGGGGATACGCAGTATTTT,CASSDTGSPGDTQYF
many,NA,TRBJ2-4,TRBV7-9,TGTGCCAGCAGCTTACCGGGTAGAAACATTCAGTACTTC,CASSLPGRNIQYF
NA,NA,TRBJ2-3,TRBV7-2,TGTGCCAGCAGCTATAACGGGGGTGGAGAGGAGCTGTATTTT,CASSYNGGGEELYF
few,NA,TRBJ2-4,TRBV19,TGTGCCAGTAGTATAGACAATTTAGCCAAAAACATTCAGTACTTC,CASSIDNLAKNIQYF
few,NA,TRBJ2-1,TRBV11-1,TGTGCCAGCAGCCGTACCGGGACAAATAACTACAATGAGCAGTTCTTC,CASSRTGTNNYNEQFF
medium-sized,NA,TRBJ1-5,TRBV7-6,TGTGCCAGCAGCTTAATGGGGGGGACCGGGCAGCCCCAGCATTTT,CASSLMGGTGQPQHF
NA,NA,TRBJ2-3,TRBV5-1,TGCGCCAGCGCTCCTCCTTCGGGGATCACAGATACGCAGTATTTT,CASAPPSGITDTQYF
many,NA,TRBJ2-7,TRBV6-2/TRBV6-3,TGTGCCAGCAGTTACTCGCTCGAACGGAATGAGCAGTACTTC,CASSYSLERNEQYF
NA,TRBD1,TRBJ2-5,TRBV11-2,TGTGCCAGCCGGGACAGGGGTTTAGAGACCCAGTACTTC,CASRDRGLETQYF
NA,TRBD2,TRBJ2-7,TRBV3-1,TGTGCCAGCAGCCAAGACCCAGCGGGGGACTTCTACGAGCAGTACTTC,CASSQDPAGDFYEQYF
NA,NA,TRBJ1-5,TRBV7-2,TGTGCCAGCAGCTTACAGGGCACTAGCAATCAGCCCCAGCATTTT,CASSLQGTSNQPQHF
NA,NA,TRBJ2-7,TRBV28,TGTGCCAGCAGTCCCCTAATTGAGGACTACGAGACCCAGTGCTTC,CASSPLIEDYETQCF
many,TRBD2,TRBJ2-7,TRBV10-3,TGTGCCATCAGTGGGGGGACTAGCGGCGTAAACCAGTACTTC,CAISGGTSGVNQYF
NA,TRBD1,TRBJ1-1,TRBV7-9,TGTGCCAGCAGCTCCGGGACAGGGGTCGGTGGGACTGAAGCTTTCTTT,CASSSGTGVGGTEAFF
NA,NA,TRBJ2-7,TRBV6-5,TGTGCCAGCAGTTTTCAGGGCCCCTACGAGCAGTACTTC,CASSFQGPYEQYF
NA,NA,TRBJ2-7,TRBV7-3,TGTGCCAGCAGCTTAACGTTGGCGGTCTCCTACAATGAGCAGTACTTC,CASSLTLAVSYNEQYF
NA,TRBD2,TRBJ2-1,TRBV7-4,TGTGCCAGCAGCTTAGTTGAGCGGCCGGGACTAGCGGGAGGACCAAACTACAATGAGCAGTTCTTC,CASSLVERPGLAGGPNYNEQFF
NA,NA,TRBJ2-3,TRBV11-2,TGTGCCAGCAGCCTTGGGGTGTCGGCCGACACAGATACGCAGTATTTT,CASSLGVSADTDTQYF
many,TRBD1,TRBJ2-7,TRBV6-1,TGTGCCAGCAGTTGGTTACAGGGGGCCGACGAGCAGTACTTC,CASSWLQGADEQYF